One T cell receptor beta chain is described in this entry. Its antigen is still unknown. The sample belongs to a study of T cells after yellow fever vaccination. General study findings and limits: Clones from primary vaccination mostly reappeared after the booster (over 95% CD4, 88% CD8).

Conversion of TCR transcripts into cDNA relied on 5'RACE template switching, which added a universal primer site and UMIs. One entry per CDR3 protein results from TCRdb running MiXCR on the 5' RACE reads. The repertoire has over 300,000 distinct CDR3 sequences, approximately 4% of them found once; the top ten carry just under 25%. CDR1 is MNHNY, CDR2 SVGAGI, per germline (reference sequence). Trimming left V 4 bases short and J 4 bases short, with 10 bases between. CDR3 length equals 13 residues. The rearrangement joins TRBV6-6 to TRBJ1-1; D gene unclear. This specimen was PBMCs, taken 5 days after the yellow fever booster vaccination. The receptor's source is a man aged 18 to 29 who received the YFV17D yellow fever vaccine. In DNA form, the CDR3 reads TGTGCCAGCAGTTTACTACTAGGCACTGAAGCTTTCTTT. Its protein product is CASSLLLGTEAFF.